A single sample is the source of the 13 T cell receptor beta chains below, sequenced in a study of blood T cells in healthy people across ages. Sample-barcoded 5' priming and a J-beta primer mix drove a second PCR of about 6 to 12 cycles. TCRdb independently ran MiXCR on the 5' RACE reads; one entry per CDR3 protein. Of about 1.6 million distinct CDR3 sequences listed, roughly 32% are singletons. The sequenced sample was blood. These receptors were taken from a woman in her twenties or thirties in good health.

This clonotype was counted between two and nine times. The V call is TRBV9, the J call TRBJ2-1, with TRBD2 matching over 12 bases. V shed 7 bases and J 10 bases; nucleotides not matched to a gene: 9. CDR1 is SGDLS, CDR2 YYNGEE, per germline. CDR3 length: 14 amino acids. The CDR3, as DNA: TGTGCCAGCGGAGGACTAGCGGGGAGCTCGGAGCAGTTCTTC. This encodes CASGGLAGSSEQFF. The full variable domain, rest sourced from reference TRBV9 and TRBJ2-1, is DSGVTQTPKHLITATGQRVTLRCSPRSGDLSVYWYQQSLDQGLQFLIQYYNGEERAKGNILERFSAQQFPDLHSELNLSSLELGDSALYFCASGGLAGSSEQFFGPGTRLTVL.

This chain uses TRBV11-2 with TRBJ2-1; 7 bases are a match to TRBD2. Per the germline V gene, CDR1 is SGHAT and CDR2 is FQNNGV. V lost 5 bases, J lost 3 bases, and 10 bases stayed unmatched. The length of the CDR3 is 16 residues. As DNA, the CDR3 is TGTGCCAGCAGCCCTGAGGCTAGCGGATACTACAATGAGCAGTTCTTC. Amino acid sequence: CASSPEASGYYNEQFF.

This chain joins TRBV7-8 and TRBJ2-3, with a weak D call TRBD2 (5 bases). CDR1 and CDR2 from the germline V gene are SGHVS and FQNEAQ. The germline V and J ends were trimmed by 8 bases and 5 bases, with 23 bases remaining between them. There are 16 residues in the CDR3. CDR3 loop: CASCTILAGDLDTQYF. The CDR3 DNA reads as TGTGCCAGCTGCACCATCCTAGCAGGAGATCTAGATACGCAGTATTTT.

This sequence joins TRBV6-5 and TRBJ2-7; D possibly corresponds to TRBD1 (5 bases). Trimming removed 7 bases from V and 0 bases from J, with 13 bases in between. Per the germline V gene, CDR1 is MNHEY and CDR2 is SVGAGI. The CDR3 runs 14 residues. CDR3 region: CASMRQTSSYEQYF. CDR3 DNA sequence: TGTGCCAGCATGAGACAGACCAGCTCCTACGAGCAGTACTTC.

To note about this clonotype: An end of the junction differs from the germline gene, which may be a read error. J is TRBJ1-1 and V is TRBV7-8; maybe TRBD1 (6 bases). Germline CDR1 and CDR2: SGHVS and FQNEAQ. The CDR3 has 14 amino acids. DNA of the CDR3: TGTGCCAGCAGACGGGACACTAAGAACGCTGAAGCTTTCTTT. Translated, it gives CASRRDTKNAEAFF.

The sample holds a few counts of this clonotype. The V and J genes are TRBV4-2 and TRBJ2-5, with 9 bases fitting TRBD2. Germline lookup yields CDR1 LGHNA and CDR2 YNFKEQ. Losses at the gene ends were 0 bases for V and 8 bases for J; bases not matched to a gene: 13. The CDR3 has 17 residues. CDR3 coding DNA: TGTGCCAGCAGCCAAGATCGGGCGGGGGGGCCCAAGAGAACCCAGTACTTC. Protein: CASSQDRAGGPKRTQYF.

A note on this clonotype: Since a much larger clone is just one base distant, this may be a read error. This rearrangement joins TRBV20-1 to TRBJ2-7; 10 bases line up with TRBD2. The V and J ends lost 3 bases and 2 bases, in that order; junction bases with no gene match: 4. From germline, CDR1 is DFQATT and CDR2 SNEGSKA (reference sequence). The CDR3 loop spans 14 amino acids. CDR3 bases: TGCAGTGCTAGCCCTAGCGGGGGTACCTACGAGCAGTACTTC. Its protein product is CSASPSGGTYEQYF.

V usage is TRBV7-3 and J usage is TRBJ1-1; 9 bases are shared with TRBD1. V lost 5 bases and J lost 4; bases outside the gene matches: 11. The germline CDR1 and CDR2 sequences are SGHTA and FQGTGA. The CDR3 is made up of 16 amino acids. The CDR3, as DNA: TGTGCCAGCAGCGGCGGGACAGGGCGTGGGGGCACTGAAGCTTTCTTT. It translates to CASSGGTGRGGTEAFF. Based on the CDR3 plus reference TRBV7-3 and TRBJ1-1, the full variable domain is GAGVSQTPSNKVTEKGKYVELRCDPISGHTALYWYRQSLGQGPEFLIYFQGTGAADDSGLPNDRFFAVRPEGSVSTLKIQRTERGDSAVYLCASSGGTGRGGTEAFFGQGTRLTVV.

The chain links TRBV12-3 or TRBV12-4 to TRBJ2-3; D not resolved. This CDR3 comprises 15 residues. V lost 1 base and J lost 1, with 9 bases in between. CDR3 sequence reads: CASSLVLEGTDTQYF. In nucleotides, the CDR3 is TGTGCCAGCAGTTTAGTGCTCGAAGGCACAGATACGCAGTATTTT.

This clonotype has more than one count but fewer than ten. V gene TRBV7-8 combines with J gene TRBJ2-1; D is unresolved. V was shortened by 7 bases and J by 1 base, with 11 bases between the two germline ends. The CDR3 extends over 14 amino acids. CDR1 and CDR2 (germline): SGHVS, FQNEAQ. Here the CDR3 DNA reads TGTGCCAGCACAGGAGCCGATTCCTACAATGAGCAGTTCTTC. Encoded protein: CASTGADSYNEQFF. Variable domain in full (rest from reference TRBV7-8 and TRBJ2-1): GAGVSQSPRYKVAKRGQDVALRCDPISGHVSLFWYQQALGQGPEFLTYFQNEAQLDKSGLPSDRFFAERPEGSVSTLKIQRTQQEDSAVYLCASTGADSYNEQFFGPGTRLTVL.

This chain links TRBV5-4 with TRBJ2-3, with D possibly being TRBD1 (5 bases). This CDR3 has 13 residues. V was shortened by 4 bases and J by 4 bases, with 10 bases between the two germline ends. The germline V gene encodes CDR1 SGHNT and CDR2 YYREEE (reference sequence). CDR3 coding DNA: TGTGCCAGCAGCAAGGACACGTCAGATACGCAGTATTTT. It is translated as CASSKDTSDTQYF.

The gene calls are TRBV6-6 and TRBJ2-1, with 9 bases matching TRBD2. V was pared by 0 bases and J by 10 bases, with 10 bases of the junction left unmatched. CDR3 length equals 16 residues. The V gene's germline CDR1 is MNHNY and CDR2 SVGAGI (reference sequence). CDR3 residues: CASSYSPGAGGGEQFF. In DNA form, the CDR3 reads TGTGCCAGCAGTTACTCGCCGGGAGCGGGGGGTGGAGAGCAGTTCTTC.

This chain joins TRBV6-2 or TRBV6-3 and TRBJ2-2; D unresolved. The CDR3 consists of 14 residues. Germline V gives CDR1 MNHEY, CDR2 SVGEGT. V was cut by 6 bases and J by 2 bases, with 10 bases left in between. CDR3 sequence: CASRRYRNTGELFF. CDR3 nucleotide sequence: TGTGCCAGCAGGCGTTACAGAAACACCGGGGAGCTGTTTTTT.